This is a list of T cell receptor beta chains from one sample in a study of T-cell memory formation after mild COVID-19. MiXCR was run by TCRdb on the 5' RACE reads, yielding one entry per CDR3 protein. Of about 240,000 distinct CDR3 sequences in the sample, 9.4% were seen once. Source material: PBMCs or a T cell subset sorted from them (not recorded which). All receptors come from a man younger than 30 who had mild COVID-19 (a few samples of this study predate the infection). Cell type and time point are not known. Each CDR3 is given with its conserved first and last residue. A D gene is named only where the DNA matches it firmly. Expanded clones are given a class, and other clones once, few, many or no size at all.

abundance	v_gene	d_gene	j_gene	CDR3aa	CDR3nt
few	TRBV4-3	-	TRBJ2-1	CASSQESVGTHPDGHEQFF	TGCGCCAGCAGCCAAGAATCTGTGGGGACCCACCCTGATGGCCATGAGCAGTTCTTC
-	TRBV20-1	-	TRBJ2-1	CSAWRAAEQFF	TGCAGTGCCTGGAGGGCAGCTGAGCAGTTCTTC
few	TRBV11-1	-	TRBJ2-1	CASSWTGTMGLNEQFF	TGTGCCAGCAGCTGGACCGGGACCATGGGTCTAAATGAGCAGTTCTTC
few	TRBV6-1	-	TRBJ2-7	CASSEARGVYEQYF	TGTGCCAGCAGTGAAGCGCGAGGGGTCTACGAGCAGTACTTC
few	TRBV7-2	-	TRBJ1-3	CASSLVATPRNTIYF	TGTGCCAGCAGCTTAGTGGCCACCCCGCGAAACACCATATATTTT
-	TRBV29-1	TRBD1	TRBJ2-1	CSVGRDRESTEQFF	TGCAGCGTGGGGAGGGACAGGGAATCTACTGAGCAGTTCTTC
few	TRBV12-3/TRBV12-4	-	TRBJ2-5	CASIRDQRETQYF	TGTGCCAGCATCCGGGACCAGAGGGAGACCCAGTACTTC
many	TRBV5-1	-	TRBJ2-7	CASSLDTRNYEQYF	TGCGCCAGCAGCTTGGATACTAGGAACTACGAGCAGTACTTC
few	TRBV9	TRBD1	TRBJ2-1	CASSPTGASNEQFF	TGTGCCAGCAGCCCCACAGGGGCCTCCAATGAGCAGTTCTTC
few	TRBV7-2	-	TRBJ1-6	CASSTQGFWDSPLHF	TGTGCCAGCAGCACCCAGGGTTTCTGGGATTCACCCCTCCACTTT
-	TRBV7-2	-	TRBJ1-6	CASSPPTYNSPLHF	TGTGCCAGCAGCCCACCCACATATAATTCACCCCTCCACTTT
few	TRBV4-3	TRBD2	TRBJ2-5	CASSARHTSGGEETQYF	TGCGCCAGCAGCGCCCGACATACTAGCGGGGGTGAAGAGACCCAGTACTTC
few	TRBV7-9	TRBD2	TRBJ2-1	CASSSGLAGGRNEQFF	TGTGCCAGCAGCTCCGGACTAGCGGGGGGGCGAAATGAGCAGTTCTTC
many	TRBV5-1	-	TRBJ2-1	CASSPALGGANEQFF	TGCGCCAGCAGCCCCGCTTTAGGAGGTGCCAATGAGCAGTTCTTC
-	TRBV5-1	-	TRBJ1-6	CASSPKGDNSPLHF	TGCGCCAGCAGCCCTAAGGGGGATAATTCACCCCTCCACTTT
-	TRBV12-3/TRBV12-4	-	TRBJ1-1	CASSLVRFTTEAFF	TGTGCCAGCAGTTTAGTCAGGTTTACCACTGAAGCTTTCTTT
-	TRBV6-1	TRBD1	TRBJ2-7	CASSEAGTGIYEQYF	TGTGCCAGCAGTGAAGCCGGGACAGGGATCTACGAGCAGTACTTC
-	TRBV9	-	TRBJ2-1	CASSSRTYNEQFF	TGTGCCAGCAGCTCTCGAACCTACAATGAGCAGTTCTTC
few	TRBV12-3/TRBV12-4	-	TRBJ2-1	CASSSDNNEQFF	TGTGCCAGCAGTTCCGACAACAATGAGCAGTTCTTC
few	TRBV5-1	-	TRBJ1-5	CASSWARRPQHF	TGCGCCAGCAGCTGGGCAAGGCGGCCCCAGCATTTT
few	TRBV5-5	-	TRBJ2-5	CASSPSDQETQYF	TGTGCCAGCAGCCCTTCGGACCAAGAGACCCAGTACTTC
-	TRBV5-1	TRBD2	TRBJ2-5	CASSLAGLVKETQYF	TGCGCCAGCAGCTTGGCCGGACTAGTAAAAGAGACCCAGTACTTC
-	TRBV20-1	-	TRBJ1-1	CSAPPRTRNTEAFF	TGCAGTGCTCCGCCGCGGACACGGAACACTGAAGCTTTCTTT
few	TRBV28	-	TRBJ1-5	CASSPSLSNQPQHF	TGTGCCAGCAGTCCCTCATTGAGCAATCAGCCCCAGCATTTT